The clone carrying this T cell receptor (beta chain) showed up just a few times. Its antigen is not known. Healthy individuals of Caucasian origin from Russia, aged roughly 6 to 100, served as donors. This CDR3 has 18 residues. A second PCR of 7 to 11 cycles used a sample-barcoded 5' primer and a J-beta primer mix. TCRdb re-analysed the 5' RACE reads in MiXCR, keeping a single row per CDR3 protein. The sample records 1.5 million to 2 million distinct CDR3 sequences, roughly 30% being singletons. This sample was included in a study of blood T cells in healthy people across ages. Study-wide results and caveats: From one million sequenced T cells, diversity estimates were lower bounds. When set beside aged donors, long-lived donors presented more naive CD4+ cells and higher diversity. Per million T cells, TCR beta diversity dropped about linearly as age rose.

The specimen was blood. The source of this sequence is a woman aged 25 to 45 in good health. This chain connects TRBV21-1 to TRBJ1-2. TRBV21-1 is a known pseudogene. The CDR3 sequence: CASSKGPATKRSAGGYTF. Here the CDR3 DNA reads TGTGCCAGCAGCAAAGGTCCGGCCACCAAACGGTCAGCGGGCGGCTACACCTTC.